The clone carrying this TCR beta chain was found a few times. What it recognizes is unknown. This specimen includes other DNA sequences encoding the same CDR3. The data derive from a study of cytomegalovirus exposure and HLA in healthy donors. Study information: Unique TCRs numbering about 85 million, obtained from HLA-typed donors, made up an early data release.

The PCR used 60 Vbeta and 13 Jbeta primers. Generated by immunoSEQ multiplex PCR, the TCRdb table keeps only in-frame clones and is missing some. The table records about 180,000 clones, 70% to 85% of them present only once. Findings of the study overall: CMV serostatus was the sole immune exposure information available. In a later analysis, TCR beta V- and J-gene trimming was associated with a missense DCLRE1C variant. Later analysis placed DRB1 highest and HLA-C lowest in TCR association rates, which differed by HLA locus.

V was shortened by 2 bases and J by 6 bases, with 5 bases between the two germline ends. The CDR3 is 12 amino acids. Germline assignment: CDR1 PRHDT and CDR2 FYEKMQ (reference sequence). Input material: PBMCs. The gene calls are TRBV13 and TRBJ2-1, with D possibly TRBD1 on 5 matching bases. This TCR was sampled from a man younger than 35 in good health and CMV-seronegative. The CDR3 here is CASSLRGNEQFF. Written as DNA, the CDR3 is TGTGCCAGCAGCTTAAGGGGCAATGAGCAGTTCTTC.